What follows are 3 T cell receptor beta chains derived from one specimen sequenced in a study of cytomegalovirus exposure and HLA in healthy donors. The repertoire was sequenced with immunoSEQ multiplex PCR; TCRdb's copy has only in-frame clones and lacks some. The sample includes 200,000 to 300,000 clones, around 86% of them seen just once. Material for sequencing was PBMCs. Receptors originate from a woman aged 30 to 39 in good health and CMV-seropositive.

This clone was observed once. The chain links TRBV19 to TRBJ1-2; 7 nucleotides match TRBD1. After removal of 6 bases from V and 0 bases from J, the junction contained 10 bases not matched to a gene. CDR3 length: 16 amino acids. CDR1 is LNHDA, CDR2 SQIVND, per germline (reference sequence). CDR3 sequence reads: CASRALRQGTNYGYTF. As DNA, the CDR3 is TGTGCCAGTAGAGCCCTCCGACAGGGTACTAACTATGGCTACACCTTC.

The chain combines TRBV5-1 with TRBJ2-7; D call uncertain. The V end lost 4 bases, the J end lost 0 bases, and 14 bases lay between the germline ends. The germline gives CDR1 SGHRS, CDR2 YFSETQ. This CDR3 comprises 15 residues. CDR3 residues: CASSPMTASSYEQYF. The CDR3 coding sequence is TGCGCCAGCAGCCCGATGACTGCATCCTCCTACGAGCAGTACTTC. Combining the CDR3 with reference TRBV5-1 and TRBJ2-7 gives the whole variable domain KAGVTQTPRYLIKTRGQQVTLSCSPISGHRSVSWYQQTPGQGLQFLFEYFSETQRNKGNFPGRFSGRQFSNSRSEMNVSTLELGDSALYLCASSPMTASSYEQYFGPGTRLTVT.

This clone appeared a few times. The rearrangement uses TRBV29-1 and TRBJ2-3; 11 bases are shared with TRBD1. V trimming: 1 base; J trimming: 3 bases; junction bases outside the gene matches: 6. Germline values: CDR1 SQVTM, CDR2 ANQGSEA. The length of the CDR3 is 16 residues. The CDR3 here is CSVEGFRDRGTDTQYF. The CDR3 coding sequence is TGCAGCGTTGAAGGATTCCGGGACAGGGGGACAGATACGCAGTATTTT.